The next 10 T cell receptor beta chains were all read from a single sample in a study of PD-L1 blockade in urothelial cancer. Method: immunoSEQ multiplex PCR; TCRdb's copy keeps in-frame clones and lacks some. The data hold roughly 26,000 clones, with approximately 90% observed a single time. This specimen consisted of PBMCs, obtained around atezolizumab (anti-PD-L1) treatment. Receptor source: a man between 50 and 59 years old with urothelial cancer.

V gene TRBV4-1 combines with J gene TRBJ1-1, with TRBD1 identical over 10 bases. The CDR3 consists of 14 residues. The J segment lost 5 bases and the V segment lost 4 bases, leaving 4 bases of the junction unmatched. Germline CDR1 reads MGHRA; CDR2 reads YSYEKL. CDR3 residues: CASSRQGAGTEAFF. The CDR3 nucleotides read TGCGCCAGCAGCCGACAGGGGGCAGGAACTGAAGCTTTCTTT.

The CDR3 region has the DNA TGTGCCAGCAGCCCCGCGGGGGGCTCAAACACCATATATTTT. Translation gives CASSPAGGSNTIYF. The chain recombines TRBV6-5 with TRBJ1-3; D might be TRBD1 (6 bases). Germline loops: CDR1 MNHEY, CDR2 SVGAGI. The CDR3 length is 14 residues. V lost 6 bases and J lost 6, with 15 bases in between.

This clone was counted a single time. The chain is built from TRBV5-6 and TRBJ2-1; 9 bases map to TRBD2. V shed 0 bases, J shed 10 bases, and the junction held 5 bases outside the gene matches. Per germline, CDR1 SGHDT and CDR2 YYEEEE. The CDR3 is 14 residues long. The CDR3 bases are TGTGCCAGCAGCTTGGTAGCGGGGGTAGGGGAGCAGTTCTTC. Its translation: CASSLVAGVGEQFF.

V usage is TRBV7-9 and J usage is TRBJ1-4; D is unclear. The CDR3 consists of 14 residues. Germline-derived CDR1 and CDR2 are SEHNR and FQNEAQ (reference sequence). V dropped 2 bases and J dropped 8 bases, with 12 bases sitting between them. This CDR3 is CASSLYSLREKLFF. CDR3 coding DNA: TGTGCCAGCAGCTTATACTCCCTTCGAGAAAAACTGTTTTTT. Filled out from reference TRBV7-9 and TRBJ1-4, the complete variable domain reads DTGVSQNPRHKITKRGQNVTFRCDPISEHNRLYWYRQTLGQGPEFLTYFQNEAQLEKSRLLSDRFSAERPKGSFSTLEIQRTEQGDSAMYLCASSLYSLREKLFFGSGTQLSVL.

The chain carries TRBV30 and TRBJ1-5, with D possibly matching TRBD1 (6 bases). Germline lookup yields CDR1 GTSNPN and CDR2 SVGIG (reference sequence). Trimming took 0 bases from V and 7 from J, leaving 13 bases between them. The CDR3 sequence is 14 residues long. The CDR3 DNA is TGTGCCTGGAGTGTCGGTGGGGGCGACCAGCCCCAGCATTTT. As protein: CAWSVGGGDQPQHF. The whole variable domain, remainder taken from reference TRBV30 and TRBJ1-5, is SQTIHQWPATLVQPVGSPLSLECTVEGTSNPNLYWYRQAAGRGLQLLFYSVGIGQISSEVPQNLSASRPQDRQFILSSKKLLLSDSGFYLCAWSVGGGDQPQHFGDGTRLSIL.

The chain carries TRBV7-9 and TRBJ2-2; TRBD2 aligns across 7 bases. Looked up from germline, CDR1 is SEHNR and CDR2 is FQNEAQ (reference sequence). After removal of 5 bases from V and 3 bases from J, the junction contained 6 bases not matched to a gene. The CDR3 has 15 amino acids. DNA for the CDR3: TGTGCCAGCAGCCAAGCGGGGCGATACACCGGGGAGCTGTTTTTT. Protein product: CASSQAGRYTGELFF.

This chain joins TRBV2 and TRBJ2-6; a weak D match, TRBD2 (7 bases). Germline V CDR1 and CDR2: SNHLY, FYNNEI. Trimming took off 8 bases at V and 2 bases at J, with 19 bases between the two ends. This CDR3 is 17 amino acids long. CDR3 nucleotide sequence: TGTGCCAGCCGAGGTGGGGGGGGCGGAACTGGGGCCAACGTCCTGACTTTC. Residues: CASRGGGGGTGANVLTF. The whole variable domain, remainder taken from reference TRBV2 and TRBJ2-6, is EPEVTQTPSHQVTQMGQEVILRCVPISNHLYFYWYRQILGQKVEFLVSFYNNEISEKSEIFDDQFSVERPDGSNFTLKIRSTKLEDSAMYFCASRGGGGGTGANVLTFGAGSRLTVL.

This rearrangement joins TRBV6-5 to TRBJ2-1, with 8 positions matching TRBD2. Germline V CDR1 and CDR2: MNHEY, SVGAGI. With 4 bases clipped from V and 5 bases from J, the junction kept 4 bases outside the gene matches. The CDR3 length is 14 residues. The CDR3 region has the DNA TGTGCCAGCAGTTGGTCAGCGGGGGACAATGAGCAGTTCTTC. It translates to CASSWSAGDNEQFF.

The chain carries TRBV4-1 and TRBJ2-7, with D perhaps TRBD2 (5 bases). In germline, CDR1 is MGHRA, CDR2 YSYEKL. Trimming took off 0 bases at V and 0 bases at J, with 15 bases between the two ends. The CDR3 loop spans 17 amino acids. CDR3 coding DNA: TGCGCCAGCAGCCAAGAGAGTCAGATCACTAGCTCCTACGAGCAGTACTTC. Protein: CASSQESQITSSYEQYF.

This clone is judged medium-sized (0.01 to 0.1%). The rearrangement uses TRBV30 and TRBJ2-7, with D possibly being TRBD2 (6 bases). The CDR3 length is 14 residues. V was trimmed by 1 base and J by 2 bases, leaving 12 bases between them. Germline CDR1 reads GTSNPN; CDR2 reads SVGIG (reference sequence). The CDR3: CAWSDAAGTYEQYF. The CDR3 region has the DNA TGTGCCTGGAGTGATGCGGCGGGAACCTACGAGCAGTACTTC.